This TCR beta chain was captured by sequencing in a study of CD8+CD57+ T cells in acquired aplastic anemia. Notes on the study in general: Between patients and controls, CD8+ Simpson's diversity did not vary significantly. Sharing between patients and controls was observed for roughly 29 CD8+ CDR3 sequences.

Concerning this clonotype itself: Its specificity is not known.

CDR3 size: 13 residues. CDR1 and CDR2 from the germline V gene are GTSNPN and SVGIG (reference sequence). Between the trimmed V and J ends, which lost 2 bases and 6 bases, there was a span of 11 bases. The template used for profiling TCR beta VDJ and CDR3 was genomic DNA. TCRdb reprocessed the reads via MiXCR and lists one record per CDR3 protein. The sample shows just over 450,000 distinct CDR3 sequences, more than 25% of them seen only once. An expansion of CD8+CD57+ cells by flow cytometry had been shown in patients chosen for sequencing. No therapy had been given to the patients at the time of blood sampling.

The sequence derives from a human donor with aplastic anemia. The chain has TRBV30 and TRBJ2-1, with unresolved D. Source material: sorted CD4+, CD8+, or CD8+CD57+ T cells (not recorded which) from PBMCs. As DNA, the CDR3 is TGTGCCTGGAGTCTTGGGTCTGCCAATGAGCAGTTCTTC. It specifies CAWSLGSANEQFF.